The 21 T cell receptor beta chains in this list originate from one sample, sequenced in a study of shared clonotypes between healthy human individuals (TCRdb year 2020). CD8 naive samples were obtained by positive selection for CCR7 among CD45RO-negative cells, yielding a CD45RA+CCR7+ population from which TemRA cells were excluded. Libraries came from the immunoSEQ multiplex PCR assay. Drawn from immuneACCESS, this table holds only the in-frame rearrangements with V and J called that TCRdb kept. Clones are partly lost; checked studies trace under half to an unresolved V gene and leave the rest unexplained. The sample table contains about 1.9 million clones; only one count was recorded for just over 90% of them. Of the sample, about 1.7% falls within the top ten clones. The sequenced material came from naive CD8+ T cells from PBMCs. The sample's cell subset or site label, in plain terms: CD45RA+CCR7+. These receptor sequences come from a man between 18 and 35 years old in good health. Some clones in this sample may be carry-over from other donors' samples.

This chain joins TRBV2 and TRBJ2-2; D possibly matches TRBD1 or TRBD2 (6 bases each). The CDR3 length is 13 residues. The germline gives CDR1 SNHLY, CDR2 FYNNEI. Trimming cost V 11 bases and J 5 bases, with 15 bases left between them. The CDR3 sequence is CAAPGGGTGELFF. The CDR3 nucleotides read TGTGCCGCCCCTGGAGGGGGGACCGGGGAGCTGTTTTTT.

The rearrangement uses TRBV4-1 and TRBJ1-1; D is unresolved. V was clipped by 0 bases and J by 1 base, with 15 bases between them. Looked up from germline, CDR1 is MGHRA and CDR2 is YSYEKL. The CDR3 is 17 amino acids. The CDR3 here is CASSQDPPPLGNTEAFF. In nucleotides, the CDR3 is TGCGCCAGCAGCCAAGATCCTCCCCCTTTAGGGAACACTGAAGCTTTCTTT.

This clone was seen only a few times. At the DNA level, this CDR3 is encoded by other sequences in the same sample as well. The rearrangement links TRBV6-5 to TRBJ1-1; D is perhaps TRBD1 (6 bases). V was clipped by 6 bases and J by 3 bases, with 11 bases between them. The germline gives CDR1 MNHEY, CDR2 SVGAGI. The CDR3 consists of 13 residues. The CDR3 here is CASSPGQYTEAFF. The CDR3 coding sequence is TGTGCCAGCAGCCCTGGACAGTACACTGAAGCTTTCTTT.

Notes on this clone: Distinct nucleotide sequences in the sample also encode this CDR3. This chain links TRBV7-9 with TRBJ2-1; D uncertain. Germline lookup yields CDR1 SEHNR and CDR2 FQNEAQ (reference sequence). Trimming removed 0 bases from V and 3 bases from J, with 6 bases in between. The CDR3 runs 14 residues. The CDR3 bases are TGTGCCAGCAGCTTAGCGCTGGGCTACAATGAGCAGTTCTTC. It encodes CASSLALGYNEQFF.

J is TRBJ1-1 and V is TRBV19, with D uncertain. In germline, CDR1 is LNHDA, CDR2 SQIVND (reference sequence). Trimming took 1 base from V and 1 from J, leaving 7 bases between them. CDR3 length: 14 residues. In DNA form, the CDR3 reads TGTGCCAGTAGTATAGTACTAAAGAACACTGAAGCTTTCTTT. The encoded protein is CASSIVLKNTEAFF.

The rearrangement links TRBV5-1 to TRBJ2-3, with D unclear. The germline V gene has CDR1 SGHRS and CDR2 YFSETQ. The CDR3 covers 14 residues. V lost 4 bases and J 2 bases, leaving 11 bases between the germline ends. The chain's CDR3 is CASSHQYLTDTQYF. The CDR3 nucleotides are TGCGCCAGCAGCCACCAATATCTCACAGATACGCAGTATTTT.

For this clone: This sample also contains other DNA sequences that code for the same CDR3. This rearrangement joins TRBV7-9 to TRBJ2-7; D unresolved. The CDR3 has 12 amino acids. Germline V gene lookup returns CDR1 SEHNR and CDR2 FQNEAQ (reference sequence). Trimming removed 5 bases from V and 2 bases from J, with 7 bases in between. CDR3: CASSPDPYEQYF. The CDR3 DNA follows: TGTGCCAGCAGCCCCGATCCCTACGAGCAGTACTTC.

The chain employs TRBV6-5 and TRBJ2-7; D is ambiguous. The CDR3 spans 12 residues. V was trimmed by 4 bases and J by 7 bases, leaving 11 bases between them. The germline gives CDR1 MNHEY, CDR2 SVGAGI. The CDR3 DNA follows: TGTGCCAGCAGTTCTTCACATGAGGAGCAGTACTTC. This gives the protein CASSSSHEEQYF.

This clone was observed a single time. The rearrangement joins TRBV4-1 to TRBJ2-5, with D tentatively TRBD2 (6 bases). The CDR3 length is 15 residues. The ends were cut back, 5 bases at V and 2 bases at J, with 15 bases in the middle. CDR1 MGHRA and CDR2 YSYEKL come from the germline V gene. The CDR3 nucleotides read TGCGCCAGCAGCAACGAAGGGACTTTGCAAGAGACCCAGTACTTC. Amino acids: CASSNEGTLQETQYF.

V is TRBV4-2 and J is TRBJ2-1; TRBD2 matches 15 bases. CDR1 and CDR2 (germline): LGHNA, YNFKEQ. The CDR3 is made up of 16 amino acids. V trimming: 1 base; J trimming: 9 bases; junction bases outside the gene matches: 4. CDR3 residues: CASSQAPGLAGGEQFF. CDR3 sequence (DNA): TGTGCCAGCAGCCAAGCCCCGGGACTAGCGGGAGGTGAGCAGTTCTTC.

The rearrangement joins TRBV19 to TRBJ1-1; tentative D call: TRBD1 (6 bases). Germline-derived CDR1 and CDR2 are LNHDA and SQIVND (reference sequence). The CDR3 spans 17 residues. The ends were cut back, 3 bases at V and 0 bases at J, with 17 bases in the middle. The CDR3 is CASSIRGAAVLNTEAFF. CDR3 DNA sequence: TGTGCCAGTAGTATTCGGGGGGCTGCAGTTCTGAACACTGAAGCTTTCTTT.

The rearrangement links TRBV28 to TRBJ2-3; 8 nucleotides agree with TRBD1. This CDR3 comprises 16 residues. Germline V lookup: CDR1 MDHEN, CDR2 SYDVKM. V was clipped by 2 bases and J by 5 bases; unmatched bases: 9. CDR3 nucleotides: TGTGCCAGCAGTTTACCCGGGACAGGAGGGAGAGATACGCAGTATTTT. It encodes CASSLPGTGGRDTQYF.

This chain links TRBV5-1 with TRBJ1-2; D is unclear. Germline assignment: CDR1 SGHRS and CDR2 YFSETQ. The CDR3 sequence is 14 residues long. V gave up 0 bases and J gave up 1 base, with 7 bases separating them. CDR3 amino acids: CASSLEASNYGYTF. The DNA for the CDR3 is TGCGCCAGCAGCTTGGAAGCAAGTAACTATGGCTACACCTTC.

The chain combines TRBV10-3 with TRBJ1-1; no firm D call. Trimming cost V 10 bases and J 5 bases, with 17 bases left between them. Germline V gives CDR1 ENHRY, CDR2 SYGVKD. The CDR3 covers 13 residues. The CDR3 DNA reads TGTGCCAGCGCCGGGGTCCCGAGGACTGAAGCTTTCTTT. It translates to CASAGVPRTEAFF.

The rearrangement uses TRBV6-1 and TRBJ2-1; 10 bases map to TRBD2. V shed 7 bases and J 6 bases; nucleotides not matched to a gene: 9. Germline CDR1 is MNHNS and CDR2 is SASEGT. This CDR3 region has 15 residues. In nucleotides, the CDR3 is TGTGCCAGCATTGGGGGCAGGACTAGCGGCAATGAGCAGTTCTTC. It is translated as CASIGGRTSGNEQFF.

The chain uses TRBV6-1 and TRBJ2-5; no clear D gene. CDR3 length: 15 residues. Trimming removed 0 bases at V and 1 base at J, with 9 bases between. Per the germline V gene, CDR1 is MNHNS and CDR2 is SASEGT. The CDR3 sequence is CASSEARHFQETQYF. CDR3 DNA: TGTGCCAGCAGTGAAGCGCGACACTTCCAAGAGACCCAGTACTTC.

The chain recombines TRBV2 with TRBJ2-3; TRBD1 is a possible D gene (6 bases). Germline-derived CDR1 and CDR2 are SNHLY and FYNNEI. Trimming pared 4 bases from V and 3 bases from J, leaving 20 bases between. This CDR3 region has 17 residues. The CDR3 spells CASSGPGQNRRTDTQYF. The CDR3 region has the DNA TGTGCCAGCAGTGGGCCGGGACAAAATCGTAGGACAGATACGCAGTATTTT.

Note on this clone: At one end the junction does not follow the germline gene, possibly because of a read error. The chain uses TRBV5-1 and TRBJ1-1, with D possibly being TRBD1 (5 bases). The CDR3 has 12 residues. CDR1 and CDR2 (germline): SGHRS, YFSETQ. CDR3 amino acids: CASSFLGTDGLF. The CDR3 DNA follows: TGCGCCAGCAGCTTTCTCGGGACCGACGGCCTCTTT.

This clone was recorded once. CDR3 DNA sequence: TGTGCCAGCAGCGAGGGGGGTGGCAGGAATGAAAAACTGTTTTTT. Encoded protein: CASSEGGGRNEKLFF. The chain carries TRBV9 and TRBJ1-4; D is possibly TRBD1 (6 bases). This CDR3 has 15 residues. The germline V and J ends were trimmed by 3 bases and 5 bases, with 14 bases remaining between them. Germline CDR1 is SGDLS and CDR2 is YYNGEE.

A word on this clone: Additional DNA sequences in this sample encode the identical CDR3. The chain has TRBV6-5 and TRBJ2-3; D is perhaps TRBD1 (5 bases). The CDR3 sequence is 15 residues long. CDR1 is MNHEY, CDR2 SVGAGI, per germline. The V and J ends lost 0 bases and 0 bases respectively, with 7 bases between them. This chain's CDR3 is CASSYSAGSTDTQYF. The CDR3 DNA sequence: TGTGCCAGCAGTTACTCGGCAGGGAGCACAGATACGCAGTATTTT.

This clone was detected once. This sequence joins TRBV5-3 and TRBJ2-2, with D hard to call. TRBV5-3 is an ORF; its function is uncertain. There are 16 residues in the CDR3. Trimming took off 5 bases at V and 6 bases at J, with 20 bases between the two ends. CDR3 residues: CARSPEITSSAGELFF. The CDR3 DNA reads TGTGCCAGAAGTCCCGAGATAACCTCGAGCGCCGGGGAGCTGTTTTTT.